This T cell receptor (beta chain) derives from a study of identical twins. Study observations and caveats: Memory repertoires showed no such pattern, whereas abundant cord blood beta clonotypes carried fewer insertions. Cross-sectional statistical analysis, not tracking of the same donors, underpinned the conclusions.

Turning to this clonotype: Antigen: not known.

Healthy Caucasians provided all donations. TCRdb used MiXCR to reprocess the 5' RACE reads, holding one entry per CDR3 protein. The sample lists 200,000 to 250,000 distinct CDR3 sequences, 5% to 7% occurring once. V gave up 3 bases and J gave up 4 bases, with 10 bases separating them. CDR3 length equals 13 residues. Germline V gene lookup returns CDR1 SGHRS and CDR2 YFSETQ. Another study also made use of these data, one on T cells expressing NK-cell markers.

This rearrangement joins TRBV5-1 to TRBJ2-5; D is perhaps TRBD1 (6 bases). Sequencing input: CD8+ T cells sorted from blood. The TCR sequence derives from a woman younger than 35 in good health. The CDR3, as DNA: TGCGCCAGCAGCTCACCAGGGGCAGAGACCCAGTACTTC. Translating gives CASSSPGAETQYF.